This is a list of T cell receptor beta chains from one sample in a study of blood T cell repertoires in COVID-19. Sequenced by immunoSEQ multiplex PCR; TCRdb stores in-frame clones only, minus some. This table holds roughly 100,000 clones, less than 85% found once. Input material: peripheral blood. All receptors derive from an older man with active or convalescent COVID-19. Each CDR3 is given with its conserved first and last residue. Each record gives: D gene, clone size, J gene, V gene, CDR3 DNA, CDR3 protein. A D gene is named only where the DNA matches it firmly. A row's size may be missing; if present it is once, few, many or a size class.

D gene: .; clone size: once; J gene: TRBJ2-1; V gene: TRBV5-1; CDR3 DNA: TGCGCCAGCAGCTTACTAGATTCCAATGAGCAGTTCTTC; CDR3 protein: CASSLLDSNEQFF
D gene: TRBD2; clone size: .; J gene: TRBJ2-7; V gene: TRBV9; CDR3 DNA: TGTGCCAGCAGCCCCCGGATAGGAGCGGGAGCCTACGAGCAGTACTTC; CDR3 protein: CASSPRIGAGAYEQYF
D gene: .; clone size: .; J gene: TRBJ1-6; V gene: TRBV5-1; CDR3 DNA: TGCGCCAGCAGCTTGGGAGGGATAAGGTCCAATTCACCCCTCCACTTT; CDR3 protein: CASSLGGIRSNSPLHF
D gene: TRBD1; clone size: .; J gene: TRBJ1-3; V gene: TRBV9; CDR3 DNA: TGTGCCAGCAGCGGCCGACAGGGTCTAAGGAACACCATATATTTT; CDR3 protein: CASSGRQGLRNTIYF
D gene: TRBD1; clone size: .; J gene: TRBJ1-6; V gene: TRBV5-1; CDR3 DNA: TGCGCCAGCAGCCGTGGTGGGGACAGAAGTAATAATTCACCCCTCCACTTT; CDR3 protein: CASSRGGDRSNNSPLHF
D gene: .; clone size: .; J gene: TRBJ2-5; V gene: TRBV7-7; CDR3 DNA: TGTGCTAGCAGCTTAATGCAGGGGCCTCAAGAGACCCAGTACTTC; CDR3 protein: CASSLMQGPQETQYF
D gene: .; clone size: .; J gene: TRBJ2-5; V gene: TRBV5-4; CDR3 DNA: TGTGCCAGCAGCTTGGTCGGGACACAAGAGACCCAGTACTTC; CDR3 protein: CASSLVGTQETQYF
D gene: TRBD2; clone size: .; J gene: TRBJ2-5; V gene: TRBV5-1; CDR3 DNA: TGCGCCAGCAGTTGGACTAGCGGAGAGACCCAGTACTTC; CDR3 protein: CASSWTSGETQYF
D gene: .; clone size: .; J gene: TRBJ1-1; V gene: TRBV5-1; CDR3 DNA: TGCGCCAGCAGCGTCTCACCGCGGGGAGTGAACACTGAAGCTTTCTTT; CDR3 protein: CASSVSPRGVNTEAFF
D gene: TRBD1; clone size: .; J gene: TRBJ1-2; V gene: TRBV6-5; CDR3 DNA: TGTGCCAGCAGTTACTCGGGACAGGGTATCTATGGCTACACCTTC; CDR3 protein: CASSYSGQGIYGYTF
D gene: TRBD2; clone size: .; J gene: TRBJ2-7; V gene: TRBV27; CDR3 DNA: TGTGCCAGCAGCTTCAGACTAGCGGGAGCTTCCTACGAGCAGTACTTC; CDR3 protein: CASSFRLAGASYEQYF
D gene: TRBD1; clone size: .; J gene: TRBJ2-7; V gene: TRBV19; CDR3 DNA: TGTGCCAGTAGTATCCGAGGGACAGGGGTCTACGAGCAGTACTTC; CDR3 protein: CASSIRGTGVYEQYF
D gene: .; clone size: .; J gene: TRBJ2-5; V gene: TRBV5-6; CDR3 DNA: TGTGCCAGCAGCCGGGGGGCGGAAGGGTGGACCCAGTACTTC; CDR3 protein: CASSRGAEGWTQYF
D gene: TRBD1; clone size: .; J gene: TRBJ2-6; V gene: TRBV30; CDR3 DNA: TGTGCCTGTCAGGGGGACGGGGCCAACGTCCTGACTTTC; CDR3 protein: CACQGDGANVLTF
D gene: TRBD2; clone size: .; J gene: TRBJ2-1; V gene: TRBV4-2; CDR3 DNA: TGTGCCAGCAGCCAAGATCTACTAGCGGGAGGGGGGGAGCAGTTCTTC; CDR3 protein: CASSQDLLAGGGEQFF
D gene: .; clone size: few; J gene: TRBJ1-1; V gene: TRBV3-1/TRBV3-2; CDR3 DNA: TGTGCCAGCAGCCAAGATTATGGCGAGGTGGTTGACACTGAAGCTTTCTTT; CDR3 protein: CASSQDYGEVVDTEAFF
D gene: .; clone size: .; J gene: TRBJ1-4; V gene: TRBV6-2/TRBV6-3; CDR3 DNA: TGTGCCAGCAGTTACCGGGACTTAGAGGAAAAACTGTTTTTT; CDR3 protein: CASSYRDLEEKLFF
D gene: TRBD1; clone size: .; J gene: TRBJ1-6; V gene: TRBV5-5; CDR3 DNA: TGTGCCAGCAGCGGAAAACAGGGGCCCTATTCACCCCTCCACTTT; CDR3 protein: CASSGKQGPYSPLHF
D gene: .; clone size: .; J gene: TRBJ1-1; V gene: TRBV2; CDR3 DNA: TGTGCCAGCAGTCTCCCGAACACTGAAGCTTTCTTT; CDR3 protein: CASSLPNTEAFF
D gene: .; clone size: .; J gene: TRBJ1-1; V gene: TRBV5-6; CDR3 DNA: TGTGCCAGCAGTTCGGCAGGGGTGAGAGAAGCTTTCTTT; CDR3 protein: CASSSAGVREAFF
D gene: .; clone size: .; J gene: TRBJ1-2; V gene: TRBV5-1; CDR3 DNA: TGCGCCAGCAGTGAGAATCGGGGTGGCTACACCTTC; CDR3 protein: CASSENRGGYTF
D gene: .; clone size: few; J gene: TRBJ1-1; V gene: TRBV19; CDR3 DNA: TGTGCCAGTAGTACCTACTGGGGGGGGACTGAAGCTTTCTTT; CDR3 protein: CASSTYWGGTEAFF
D gene: TRBD2; clone size: .; J gene: TRBJ2-7; V gene: TRBV5-4; CDR3 DNA: TGTGCCAGCAGCCCCGGGACTAGCGGGAGCGTAGGTCACGAGCAGTACTTC; CDR3 protein: CASSPGTSGSVGHEQYF
D gene: .; clone size: .; J gene: TRBJ2-7; V gene: TRBV6-5; CDR3 DNA: TGTGCCAGCAGCGCGAACCCGGGGGTATACGAGCAGTACTTC; CDR3 protein: CASSANPGVYEQYF
D gene: TRBD1; clone size: .; J gene: TRBJ2-5; V gene: TRBV27; CDR3 DNA: TGTGCCAGCAGTCAGACAGGGGGACGGAGAGAGACCCAGTACTTC; CDR3 protein: CASSQTGGRRETQYF
D gene: TRBD1; clone size: .; J gene: TRBJ1-5; V gene: TRBV27; CDR3 DNA: TGTGCCAGCAGGCCGGACAGGGGCCAATTCTATAGCAATCAGCCCCAGCATTTT; CDR3 protein: CASRPDRGQFYSNQPQHF
D gene: .; clone size: few; J gene: TRBJ1-1; V gene: TRBV5-1; CDR3 DNA: TGCGCCAGCAGCTTAACGGGGGACACTGAAGCTTTCTTT; CDR3 protein: CASSLTGDTEAFF